These 3 T cell receptor beta chains share one sample of origin, sequenced in a study of read filtering for tumor transcriptome and immune sequencing. Molecular barcoded adaptors covering alpha/delta and beta/gamma chains were used on roughly 400 ng RNA. TCRdb re-derived calls from the reads in MiXCR, one entry per CDR3 protein. Of roughly 130,000 distinct CDR3 sequences listed, roughly 13% are singletons. Sample: a population of CD138-negative cells sorted from bone marrow. These receptors all come from a donor at least 40 years old with multiple myeloma.

The chain carries TRBV19 and TRBJ1-5, with D perhaps TRBD1 (5 bases). CDR3 length: 13 residues. Trimming removed 3 bases from V and 7 bases from J, with 10 bases in between. Germline V gives CDR1 LNHDA, CDR2 SQIVND (reference sequence). The CDR3 loop is CASSMQGSQPQHF. The CDR3 DNA reads as TGTGCCAGTAGTATGCAGGGAAGCCAGCCCCAGCATTTT.

This clonotype was detected many times. V gene TRBV7-8 combines with J gene TRBJ2-1; a possible D gene is TRBD2 (8 bases). With 5 bases removed from V and 1 base from J, the gap between germline ends came to 15 bases. Germline-derived CDR1 and CDR2 are SGHVS and FQNEAQ. The CDR3 runs 16 residues. CDR3 loop: CASSPREGASYNEQFF. The CDR3 nucleotides are TGTGCCAGCAGCCCACGGGAGGGGGCGTCCTACAATGAGCAGTTCTTC. Looking up the rest from reference TRBV7-8 and TRBJ2-1 gives the full variable domain: GAGVSQSPRYKVAKRGQDVALRCDPISGHVSLFWYQQALGQGPEFLTYFQNEAQLDKSGLPSDRFFAERPEGSVSTLKIQRTQQEDSAVYLCASSPREGASYNEQFFGPGTRLTVL.

This clonotype was observed many times. This chain links TRBV20-1 with TRBJ1-4; D unresolved. The CDR3 covers 14 residues. Trimming removed 2 bases at V and 0 bases at J, with 7 bases between. CDR1 and CDR2 from the germline V gene are DFQATT and SNEGSKA (reference sequence). CDR3 in DNA: TGCAGTGCTAGAACGGGAGCAACTAATGAAAAACTGTTTTTT. Its protein product is CSARTGATNEKLFF.